This TCR beta chain was sequenced for a study of human T cells and chemical hapten exposure (dated by TCRdb to about 2021). Regarding the complete study: For sensitization, 2% DPC in acetone was applied to a roughly 2 cm by roughly 2 cm area of upper inner arm skin. Libraries were combined into a pool for sequencing, and differences in TCR yield between samples came mainly from small differences in library volumes within the pool. Roughly 30 alopecia patients provided blood for TCR sequencing at one to four time points (pre-sensitization, 2, 6 and 24 weeks). Most of the patients in the cohort were female, and the cohort covered alopecia areata with under or over 50% scalp involvement, alopecia totalis and alopecia universalis. In alopecia patients, the study followed how the peripheral blood TCR repertoire changed in vivo over primary and secondary sensitization to diphenylcyclopropenone (DPC), a hapten. Patch testing was performed on the upper back with Finn chambers containing 0.01% DPC, and the patch tests were scored after 6 days according to International Contact Dermatitis Research Group standards. Blood was sampled from patients pre-sensitization (week 0) and at 2, 6 and about 24 weeks after DPC sensitization. Patients additionally received weekly therapeutic DPC doses to the scalp throughout the roughly 23-week study period. The research as a whole found: Repeated subsampling changed both the strength of the expansion versus patch-test correlation and the threshold at which the correlation became significant. All patients had alopecia, a presumed autoimmune disease, so their immune response might differ from that of healthy individuals. Patch test score correlated positively with the number of PT1 expanded TCRs, reaching significance at thresholds 8, 16 and 32 but not at 4. Significantly more large CDR3 similarity clusters were formed by expanded TCRs than by pre-sensitization or healthy control sets, consistent with antigen-driven responses. DPC sensitization did not change the number of TCRs with a frequency above 1 in 1000, and there was no evidence of changes in global repertoire structure.

Interpreted using the paper, the time point label stands for: pre-sensitization, week 0. Explained via the paper, the treatment or condition label denotes: therapeutic diphenylcyclopropenone sensitization with weekly scalp DPC. Blood at each patch-test visit was drawn before the patch test was applied. To be eligible, patients had to be aged 18 to 70, diagnosed with alopecia and judged suitable for DPC therapy, while pregnant patients were excluded. Total RNA was extracted from unfractionated whole blood that had been collected in Tempus Blood RNA tubes. In its sample, this clonotype was seen many times. The target of this receptor is not known. Per-nucleotide qualities are absent, and no much larger clonotype sits a single base away. CDR1 MNHEY and CDR2 SVGAGI were looked up in the germline V gene. The CDR3 contains 16 residues, cysteine and phenylalanine counted. Solely the CDR3 DNA is kept, with 48 bases framed from the first base. V loses 6 bases at its end and J loses 11 bases; junction bases beyond the gene matches: 21.

The protocol used for the library was RACE. Sequenced on a NextSeq 500. During library preparation, unique molecular identifiers were attached to individual cDNA molecules so that TCRs could be counted quantitatively and reproducibly. For every blood RNA sample, sequencing covered both the TCR alpha and TCR beta chains. Turning to the authors' computational methods: The median number of TCRs per sample was over 85,000, ranging from about 20,000 to 750,000. The Decombinator software suite was used to annotate the V, J and CDR3 of the TCR reads. For the PS versus PT1 abundance plots, all samples were subsampled to the same number of TCRs (28,000). Expanded TCRs were defined as absent before sensitization and observed at least eight times at the 2-week time point. Using fastp at Q25 and MiXCR, TCRdb reprocessed the public reads and kept productive beta chains. Rows are combined by CDR3 protein, so each entry shows the most common genes and DNA. The V and J calls come from TCRdb's annotation, not from the publication. The sample table shows 35,000 to 45,000 distinct CDR3 sequences, and around 12% are seen once. The top ten hold 4.5% to 6% of the sample.

Sample: whole blood, taken in connection with sensitization to the hapten diphenylcyclopropenone (DPC). The chain joins TRBV6-5 to TRBJ1-1, and TRBD1 matches 7 of the central bases. This clonotype originated in a woman younger than 45 with alopecia areata. Some clones in this sample may be carry-over from other donors' samples. The CDR3 has the sequence CASRTSGTAKNRRAFF. The DNA reads TGTGCCAGCAGAACAAGTGGGACAGCCAAAAACCGGCGGGCTTTCTTT.